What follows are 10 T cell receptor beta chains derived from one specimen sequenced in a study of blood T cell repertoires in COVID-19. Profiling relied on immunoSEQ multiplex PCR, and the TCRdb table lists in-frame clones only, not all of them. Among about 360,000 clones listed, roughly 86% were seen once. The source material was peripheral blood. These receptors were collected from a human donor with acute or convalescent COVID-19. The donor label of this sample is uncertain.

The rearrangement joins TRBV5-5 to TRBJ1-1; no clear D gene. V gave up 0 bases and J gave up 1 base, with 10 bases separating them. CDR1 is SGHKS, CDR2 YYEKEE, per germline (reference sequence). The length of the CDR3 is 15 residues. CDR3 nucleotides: TGTGCCAGCAGCTTGGGGTCTGCGAGGAACACTGAAGCTTTCTTT. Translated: CASSLGSARNTEAFF.

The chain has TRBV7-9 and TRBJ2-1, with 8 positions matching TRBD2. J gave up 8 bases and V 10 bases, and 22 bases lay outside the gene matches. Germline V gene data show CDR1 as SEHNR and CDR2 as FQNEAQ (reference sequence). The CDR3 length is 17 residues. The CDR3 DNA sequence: TGTGCCACTGGCTCGCTGACCGGACTAGCAGGAGTCGATGAGCAGTTCTTC. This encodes CATGSLTGLAGVDEQFF.

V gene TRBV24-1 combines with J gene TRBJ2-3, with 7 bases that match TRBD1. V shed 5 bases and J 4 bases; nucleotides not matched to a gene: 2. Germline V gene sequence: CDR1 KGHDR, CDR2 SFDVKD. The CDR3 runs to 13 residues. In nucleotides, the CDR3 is TGTGCCACCAGTGGGGGACAGCCAGATACGCAGTATTTT. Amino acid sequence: CATSGGQPDTQYF.

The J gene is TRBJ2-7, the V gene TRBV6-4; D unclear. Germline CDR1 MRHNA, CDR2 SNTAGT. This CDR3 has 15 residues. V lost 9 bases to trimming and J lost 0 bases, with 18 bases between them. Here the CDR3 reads CARRLIRVFSYEQYF. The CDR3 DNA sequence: TGTGCCAGACGGCTTATTCGGGTTTTCTCCTACGAGCAGTACTTC.

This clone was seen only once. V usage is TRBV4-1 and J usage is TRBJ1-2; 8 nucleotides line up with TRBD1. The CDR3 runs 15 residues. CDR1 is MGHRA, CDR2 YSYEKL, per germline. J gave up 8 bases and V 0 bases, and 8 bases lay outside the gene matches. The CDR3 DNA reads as TGCGCCAGCAGCCAAGAGCAGGGGGCGATGGGGGGCTACACCTTC. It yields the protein CASSQEQGAMGGYTF.

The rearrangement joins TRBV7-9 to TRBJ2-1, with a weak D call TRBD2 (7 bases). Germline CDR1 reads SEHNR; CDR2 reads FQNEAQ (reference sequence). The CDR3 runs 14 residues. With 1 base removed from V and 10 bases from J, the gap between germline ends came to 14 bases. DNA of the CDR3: TGTGCCAGCAGCTTAGTTATTGCGGGGGCAGAGCAGTTCTTC. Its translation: CASSLVIAGAEQFF.

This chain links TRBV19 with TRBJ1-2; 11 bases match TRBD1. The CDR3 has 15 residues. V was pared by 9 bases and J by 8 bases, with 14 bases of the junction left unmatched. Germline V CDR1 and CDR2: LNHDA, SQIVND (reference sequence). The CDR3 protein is CASRLSRDRGYGYTF. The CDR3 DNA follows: TGTGCCAGCCGCCTCTCCCGGGACAGGGGGTACGGCTACACCTTC.

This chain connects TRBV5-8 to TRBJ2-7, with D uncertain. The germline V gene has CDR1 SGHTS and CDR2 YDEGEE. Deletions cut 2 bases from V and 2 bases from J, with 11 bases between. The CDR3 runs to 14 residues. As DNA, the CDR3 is TGTGCCAGCAGCTTTAACAGCATAACCTACGAGCAGTACTTC. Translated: CASSFNSITYEQYF.

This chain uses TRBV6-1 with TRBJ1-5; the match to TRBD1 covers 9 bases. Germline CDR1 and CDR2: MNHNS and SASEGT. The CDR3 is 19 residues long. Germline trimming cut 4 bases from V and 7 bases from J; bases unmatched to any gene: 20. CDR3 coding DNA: TGTGCCAGCAGTGTTCGAATGGGCCCGGGACAGGGCATCAAGCAGCCCCAGCATTTT. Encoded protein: CASSVRMGPGQGIKQPQHF.

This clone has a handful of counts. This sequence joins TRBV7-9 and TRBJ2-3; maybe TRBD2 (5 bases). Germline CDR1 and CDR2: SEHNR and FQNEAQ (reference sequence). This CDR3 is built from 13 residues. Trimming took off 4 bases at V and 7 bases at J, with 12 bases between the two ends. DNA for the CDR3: TGTGCCAGCAGCTCTCGGTCGGGGAATACGCAGTATTTT. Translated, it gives CASSSRSGNTQYF.